The clone carrying this T cell receptor beta chain was seen more than once but under ten times. Its antigen is as yet unknown. Through a sample-barcoded 5' primer and a J-beta primer mix, a second PCR was run for roughly 6 to 11 cycles. Each cDNA molecule was tagged by a template-switch adaptor that had 12 random nucleotides. MiXCR, applied by TCRdb to the 5' RACE reads, yields one record per CDR3 protein. The table includes over 550,000 distinct CDR3 sequences, about 30% detected once. These data belong to a study of blood T cells in healthy people across ages. Regarding the study as a whole: Age brought a roughly linear fall in TCR beta diversity measured per million T cells. Reliance upon unsorted PBMCs precluded definitive naive versus antigen-experienced comparison.

Donation came from healthy Caucasian individuals in Russia who were aged about 6 to 100. Sequenced sample: blood. This clonotype originated in a woman of 80 years or more in good health.

CDR3 in amino acids: CASSLVPMGVPEAFF. In nucleotides, the CDR3 is TGTGCCAGCAGCTTAGTACCAATGGGGGTGCCTGAAGCTTTCTTT. The chain links TRBV7-9 to TRBJ1-1; maybe TRBD1 (5 bases). The V and J ends lost 1 base and 6 bases respectively, with 15 bases between them. Germline V gives CDR1 SEHNR, CDR2 FQNEAQ (reference sequence). The CDR3 length is 15 residues.